The subject of this entry is one T cell receptor beta chain. The antigen is unknown. The data were obtained in a study of cytomegalovirus exposure and HLA in healthy donors. Study results and limitations: Three of the chains that were CMV-associated were confirmed in vitro to be specific for CMV antigens. The majority of TCR sequences were rare, yet some public TCRs appeared in many donors. Both high specificity and high sensitivity reportedly marked the classifier's diagnosis of cytomegalovirus status.

Some clones are missing from TCRdb's copy, which holds only in-frame ones; the method was immunoSEQ multiplex PCR. This table holds more than 50,000 clones, around 94% found once. CDR3 size: 15 residues. The germline V gene encodes CDR1 SEHNR and CDR2 FQNEAQ (reference sequence). V was trimmed by 5 bases and J by 2 bases, leaving 15 bases between them. Sample: PBMCs. This receptor was taken from a young man in good health and CMV-seronegative. This chain links TRBV7-9 with TRBJ2-5, with D maybe TRBD1 (5 bases). The CDR3, as DNA: TGTGCCAGCAGCGCAAGTGGGGCAGGGCAAGAGACCCAGTACTTC. Translating it yields CASSASGAGQETQYF.